This passage covers 31 T cell receptor beta chains from one sample sequenced in a study of shared clonotypes between healthy human individuals. Clones were sequenced by immunoSEQ multiplex PCR, and TCRdb holds only the in-frame ones, with some missing. The table shows around 2.5 million clones, with approximately 93% occurring only once. Input material: naive CD4+ T cells from PBMCs. Subset specified: CD45RA+ positively selected. These receptors all stem from a man between 18 and 29 years old in good health. Some clones in this sample may be carry-over from other donors' samples.

V and J are TRBV28 and TRBJ2-1; possible D gene TRBD2, 6 bases. CDR1 MDHEN and CDR2 SYDVKM come from the germline V gene. This CDR3 has 12 residues. V lost 6 bases and J lost 8, with 11 bases in between. The CDR3 is CASREGLYEQFF. In DNA form, the CDR3 reads TGTGCCAGCAGGGAGGGTCTCTATGAGCAGTTCTTC.

This clone occurred a few times. V gene TRBV28 combines with J gene TRBJ2-7; D is unresolved. V shed 8 bases and J shed 0 bases, with 14 bases lying between them. The CDR3 is 14 amino acids. Germline CDR1 reads MDHEN; CDR2 reads SYDVKM. CDR3 in DNA: TGTGCCAGCGGCACAACCGGTACCTCCTACGAGCAGTACTTC. Encoded protein: CASGTTGTSYEQYF.

The chain recombines TRBV5-1 with TRBJ1-2; TRBD1 is a possible D gene (5 bases). The germline CDR1 and CDR2 sequences are SGHRS and YFSETQ. The ends were cut back, 0 bases at V and 6 bases at J, with 9 bases in the middle. This CDR3 region has 13 residues. CDR3 residues: CASSLAGGNGYTF. In DNA, the CDR3 is TGCGCCAGCAGCTTGGCCGGGGGGAATGGCTACACCTTC.

The genes are TRBV5-1 and TRBJ1-3, with a possible D match to TRBD1 (6 bases). Per the germline V gene, CDR1 is SGHRS and CDR2 is YFSETQ. Trimming pared 2 bases from V and 0 bases from J, leaving 12 bases between. This CDR3 has 16 residues. This chain's CDR3 is CASSLDGQISGNTIYF. CDR3 DNA sequence: TGCGCCAGCAGCTTAGACGGACAGATCTCTGGAAACACCATATATTTT.

The chain carries TRBV30 and TRBJ1-2; D remains unclear. The CDR3 has 12 residues. The germline V gene encodes CDR1 GTSNPN and CDR2 SVGIG (reference sequence). V lost 1 base and J 7 bases, leaving 10 bases between the germline ends. This CDR3 is CAWSDPAGGYTF. The CDR3 DNA reads as TGTGCCTGGAGTGACCCTGCGGGTGGCTACACCTTC.

This clone came up once. The chain links TRBV6-1 to TRBJ2-7, with D perhaps matching TRBD1 (6 bases). Germline values: CDR1 MNHNS, CDR2 SASEGT. The CDR3 sequence is 14 residues long. Trimming cost V 0 bases and J 6 bases, with 12 bases left between them. CDR3 region: CASSEAAGVGEQYF. CDR3 nucleotide sequence: TGTGCCAGCAGTGAAGCCGCAGGGGTAGGCGAGCAGTACTTC.

The DNA for the CDR3 is TGTGCCAGCAGTGACACATGGCGGGACGAAAGACAGTTCTTC. Amino acids: CASSDTWRDERQFF. The chain couples TRBV2 to TRBJ2-1, with D perhaps matching TRBD2 (6 bases). Trimming shortened V by 3 bases and J by 13 bases, and 19 bases separated the two germline ends. The length of the CDR3 is 14 residues. Looked up from germline, CDR1 is SNHLY and CDR2 is FYNNEI.

As for this clone: Other DNA sequences in the same sample also yield this CDR3. CDR3 amino acids: CASSPGLAGYEQYF. For the CDR3, the DNA is TGTGCCAGCTCACCGGGACTAGCGGGCTACGAGCAGTACTTC. The genes are TRBV18 and TRBJ2-7; 12 bases are a match to TRBD2. V shed 3 bases and J 3 bases; nucleotides not matched to a gene: 0. CDR3 length equals 14 residues. Germline values: CDR1 KGHSH, CDR2 LQKENI.

The chain recombines TRBV7-9 with TRBJ1-3; D call uncertain. The CDR3 consists of 14 residues. Germline V gives CDR1 SEHNR, CDR2 FQNEAQ (reference sequence). The V gene lost 3 bases and the J gene lost 0 bases, with 6 bases spanning the gap. The CDR3 bases are TGTGCCAGCAGCTTTGGCTTCTCTGGAAACACCATATATTTT. Translation gives CASSFGFSGNTIYF.

J is TRBJ2-7 and V is TRBV7-2; tentatively, D is TRBD1 (6 bases). The CDR3 sequence is 15 residues long. The V end lost 1 base, the J end lost 3 bases, and 13 bases lay between the germline ends. Germline-derived CDR1 and CDR2 are SGHTA and FQGNSA. CDR3 sequence (DNA): TGTGCCAGCAGCTTAGGGGCAGGGGACGGCTACGAGCAGTACTTC. It yields the protein CASSLGAGDGYEQYF.

The rearrangement joins TRBV6-5 to TRBJ2-5, with 11 bases fitting TRBD1. The end of the DNA is better explained by TRBJ2-7, so the J call may be wrong. This CDR3 has 15 amino acids. Germline V gene sequence: CDR1 MNHEY, CDR2 SVGAGI. The CDR3 sequence is CASESGTGGAYEQYF. The DNA of the CDR3 is TGTGCCAGTGAGTCCGGGACAGGGGGGGCCTACGAGCAGTACTTC.

V is TRBV6-6 and J is TRBJ2-1; D possibly corresponds to TRBD1 (6 bases). CDR1 is MNHNY, CDR2 SVGAGI, per germline (reference sequence). The ends were cut back, 6 bases at V and 0 bases at J, with 9 bases in the middle. CDR3 size: 14 residues. The CDR3 nucleotides are TGTGCCAGCAGCGAGACAGGCTCCTACAATGAGCAGTTCTTC. Protein product: CASSETGSYNEQFF.

The rearrangement uses TRBV30 and TRBJ2-7, with D unclear. The germline gives CDR1 GTSNPN, CDR2 SVGIG (reference sequence). This CDR3 comprises 14 residues. Trimming removed 3 bases from V and 6 bases from J, with 18 bases in between. The chain's CDR3 is CAWSRRSLRVEQYF. Here the CDR3 DNA reads TGTGCCTGGAGCCGACGGTCATTACGCGTCGAGCAGTACTTC.

This chain connects TRBV5-1 to TRBJ2-7; perhaps TRBD2 as D (5 bases). The length of the CDR3 is 14 residues. Germline loops: CDR1 SGHRS, CDR2 YFSETQ. The ends were cut back, 0 bases at V and 4 bases at J, with 11 bases in the middle. CDR3 loop: CASSLGATGYEQYF. CDR3 bases: TGCGCCAGCAGCTTGGGGGCAACGGGGTACGAGCAGTACTTC.

The chain links TRBV4-2 to TRBJ1-1; no firm D call. V was pared by 5 bases and J by 3 bases, with 4 bases between. Germline V lookup: CDR1 LGHNA, CDR2 YNFKEQ. The CDR3 is made up of 11 amino acids. The DNA for the CDR3 is TGTGCCAGCAGCGGATACACTGAAGCTTTCTTT. This sequence encodes CASSGYTEAFF.

The CDR3 loop is CASSFPGQEREQYF. CDR3 in DNA: TGTGCCAGCAGCTTTCCGGGACAGGAGCGAGAGCAGTACTTC. The chain has TRBV5-4 and TRBJ2-7, with TRBD1 matching over 8 bases. J lost 7 bases, V lost 2 bases, and 8 bases had no gene match. The CDR3 covers 14 residues. The V gene's germline CDR1 is SGHNT and CDR2 YYREEE (reference sequence).

This clone was seen only once. The sample holds other DNA sequences that translate to the same CDR3. The gene calls are TRBV18 and TRBJ1-1; 8 bases line up with TRBD1. V trimming: 4 bases; J trimming: 1 base; junction bases outside the gene matches: 2. In germline, CDR1 is KGHSH, CDR2 LQKENI. This CDR3 is built from 14 residues. The CDR3 coding sequence is TGTGCCAGCTCACTAGGACAGGGGAACACTGAAGCTTTCTTT. This sequence encodes CASSLGQGNTEAFF.

The CDR3 bases are TGTGCCACCAGCAGAGATTTAGGTTTGGAAAATGAGCAGTTCTTC. Amino acid sequence: CATSRDLGLENEQFF. The rearrangement joins TRBV15 to TRBJ2-1; D is uncertain. The CDR3 covers 15 residues. V lost 0 bases and J 7 bases, leaving 13 bases between the germline ends. CDR1 LNHNV and CDR2 YYDKDF come from the germline V gene (reference sequence).

The rearrangement joins TRBV2 to TRBJ2-5, with TRBD1 identical over 7 bases. J lost 2 bases, V lost 3 bases, and 3 bases had no gene match. Germline CDR1 is SNHLY and CDR2 is FYNNEI. The CDR3 sequence is 14 residues long. The CDR3 region is CASSEDRYQETQYF. CDR3 nucleotide sequence: TGTGCCAGCAGTGAGGACAGGTATCAAGAGACCCAGTACTTC.

CDR3: CASSVVSLGGLAGVGSYEQYF. DNA of the CDR3: TGTGCCAGCAGCGTAGTTTCTTTAGGGGGACTAGCGGGAGTAGGGTCCTACGAGCAGTACTTC. The chain is built from TRBV9 and TRBJ2-7; 14 nucleotides align to TRBD2. The CDR3 is 21 amino acids. Germline CDR1 reads SGDLS; CDR2 reads YYNGEE. Trimming took 0 bases from V and 1 from J; bases not matched to a gene: 15.

This chain joins TRBV19 and TRBJ2-7; perhaps D is TRBD1 or TRBD2 (6 bases each). The CDR3 totals 15 residues. V was pared by 6 bases and J by 5 bases, with 20 bases between. Germline lookup yields CDR1 LNHDA and CDR2 SQIVND (reference sequence). The CDR3: CASRPQTGGPHEQYF. The CDR3 DNA sequence: TGTGCCAGTAGACCCCAGACAGGAGGGCCGCACGAGCAGTACTTC.

V gene TRBV6-1 combines with J gene TRBJ2-2, with a tentative D call TRBD2 (5 bases). This CDR3 is built from 15 residues. Per germline, CDR1 MNHNS and CDR2 SASEGT. V was cut by 2 bases and J by 4 bases, with 11 bases left in between. The CDR3 nucleotides are TGTGCCAGCAGTGAACGATACAGCGGCACCGGGGAGCTGTTTTTT. It yields the protein CASSERYSGTGELFF.

V is TRBV4-2 and J is TRBJ1-4; D may be TRBD1 (6 bases). Germline CDR1 is LGHNA and CDR2 is YNFKEQ. V was shortened by 1 base and J by 8 bases, with 14 bases between the two germline ends. This CDR3 has 15 amino acids. The CDR3 bases are TGTGCCAGCAGCCAAGTTTCCCAGGGGCCCGAAAAACTGTTTTTT. Its protein is CASSQVSQGPEKLFF.

The chain joins TRBV7-3 to TRBJ2-3; 9 nucleotides line up with TRBD2. Trimming took 6 bases from V and 6 from J; bases not matched to a gene: 7. This CDR3 has 14 residues. CDR1 is SGHTA, CDR2 FQGTGA, per germline. DNA for the CDR3: TGTGCCAGCAGACTCTCTAGCGGGGCGGATACGCAGTATTTT. Amino acids: CASRLSSGADTQYF.

The chain combines TRBV7-3 with TRBJ2-3; no clear D. There are 13 residues in the CDR3. Trimming left V 4 bases short and J 8 bases short, with 13 bases between. The germline CDR1 and CDR2 sequences are SGHTA and FQGTGA. The CDR3 sequence: CASSSQSEGTQYF. The CDR3 DNA is TGTGCCAGCAGCTCCCAATCGGAAGGTACGCAGTATTTT. The whole variable domain, filled in from reference TRBV7-3 and TRBJ2-3, reads GAGVSQTPSNKVTEKGKYVELRCDPISGHTALYWYRQSLGQGPEFLIYFQGTGAADDSGLPNDRFFAVRPEGSVSTLKIQRTERGDSAVYLCASSSQSEGTQYFGPGTRLTVL.

CDR3 DNA sequence: TGTGCCAGCTCACGGGGACAGGATAGCAATCAGCCCCAGCATTTT. Translating it yields CASSRGQDSNQPQHF. V is TRBV18 and J is TRBJ1-5; 8 bases map to TRBD1. The CDR3 spans 15 residues. Per the germline V gene, CDR1 is KGHSH and CDR2 is LQKENI. V shed 4 bases and J 0 bases; nucleotides not matched to a gene: 2. The full variable domain, with the rest looked up from reference TRBV18 and TRBJ1-5, is NAGVMQNPRHLVRRRGQEARLRCSPMKGHSHVYWYRQLPEEGLKFMVYLQKENIIDESGMPKERFSAEFPKEGPSILRIQQVVRGDSAAYFCASSRGQDSNQPQHFGDGTRLSIL.

The chain employs TRBV29-1 and TRBJ1-5; the D is unclear. The V gene lost 4 bases and the J gene lost 3 bases, with 7 bases spanning the gap. CDR1 is SQVTM, CDR2 ANQGSEA, per germline. The CDR3 is made up of 12 amino acids. CDR3 amino acids: CSVVPDNQPQHF. CDR3 in DNA: TGCAGCGTTGTTCCAGACAATCAGCCCCAGCATTTT.

The table lists this clone with a count of one. The chain links TRBV9 to TRBJ2-1; no reliable D call. The CDR3 extends over 14 amino acids. The V gene's germline CDR1 is SGDLS and CDR2 YYNGEE. V dropped 2 bases and J dropped 5 bases, with 11 bases sitting between them. Here the CDR3 reads CASSVSLDNNEQFF. The CDR3 coding sequence is TGTGCCAGCAGCGTTTCACTGGATAACAATGAGCAGTTCTTC.

The chain couples TRBV30 to TRBJ1-2; a weak D match, TRBD1 (5 bases). This CDR3 has 12 amino acids. With 4 bases removed from V and 5 bases from J, the gap between germline ends came to 11 bases. Germline loops: CDR1 GTSNPN, CDR2 SVGIG (reference sequence). CDR3 bases: TGTGCCTGGACCCTCGACAGTTATGGCTACACCTTC. This translates into CAWTLDSYGYTF.

The chain carries TRBV5-4 and TRBJ2-1; D remains unclear. Trimming took off 3 bases at V and 5 bases at J, with 9 bases between the two ends. Germline V gene lookup returns CDR1 SGHNT and CDR2 YYREEE (reference sequence). The CDR3 consists of 13 residues. In nucleotides, the CDR3 is TGTGCCAGCAGCTCCCGAGACCACAATGAGCAGTTCTTC. Translated, it gives CASSSRDHNEQFF.

The chain combines TRBV5-4 with TRBJ2-1; D remains ambiguous. This CDR3 has 14 amino acids. Trimming shortened V by 1 base and J by 0 bases, and 5 bases separated the two germline ends. CDR1 and CDR2 from the germline V gene are SGHNT and YYREEE (reference sequence). The CDR3 DNA is TGTGCCAGCAGCTTGTGGGACTCCTACAATGAGCAGTTCTTC. It translates to CASSLWDSYNEQFF.